One T cell receptor (beta chain) is described in this entry. The antigen is undetermined. These data are taken from a study of T cell repertoires in cytomegalovirus infection. Study in general: Use of recently identified HLA-C-restricted and well-studied HLA-B-restricted CMV epitopes was part of the study. Indications came from public TCR beta signatures; they pointed to CMV infection and to a matching HLA type. Study conclusions and caveats: People with CMV and the relevant HLA were identified by cumulative public TCR beta family frequency. In two of eight donors, the top clonotype was HLA-C-restricted CMV-specific.

TCRdb re-analysed the reads in MiXCR, keeping a single row per CDR3 protein. This table has about 100,000 distinct CDR3 sequences, under 45% appearing once. Looked up from germline, CDR1 is SGDLS and CDR2 is YYNGEE. Trimming at V came to 2 bases and at J to 2 bases, leaving 5 bases not matched to a gene. The CDR3 is made up of 18 amino acids. The rearrangement uses TRBV9 and TRBJ2-2; 14 bases map to TRBD2. This sequence originates from a human donor in good health (CMV status not recorded). Some clones in this sample may be carry-over from other donors' samples. The material was CD8+ T cells from cultured PBMCs, obtained from culture after CMV antigen stimulation. As DNA, the CDR3 is TGTGCCAGCAGCGTCGGGACTAGCGGGGGTATAAACACCGGGGAGCTGTTTTTT. Its protein is CASSVGTSGGINTGELFF.